These 17 T cell receptor beta chains originate from one sample sequenced in a study of blood T cell repertoires in COVID-19 (dated by TCRdb to about 2020). Preparation of the library involved the immunoSEQ multiplex PCR assay. TCRdb carries this immuneACCESS record with in-frame sequences only. Its versions omit some clonotypes, under half of them owing to an unresolved V gene in the studies checked, with the rest unexplained. In this sample the table shows roughly 310,000 clones, around nine tenths of which occur a single time. The ten largest clones capture approximately 4% of the sample. The source material was peripheral blood. The receptors come from a woman in her forties or fifties with active or convalescent COVID-19.

This sequence joins TRBV19 and TRBJ1-3; D is unclear. CDR3 length: 14 amino acids. V was pared by 3 bases and J by 0 bases, with 6 bases between. Germline V CDR1 and CDR2: LNHDA, SQIVND (reference sequence). The CDR3 region is CASSIGASGNTIYF. The CDR3 nucleotides read TGTGCCAGTAGTATCGGAGCCTCTGGAAACACCATATATTTT.

This sequence joins TRBV7-2 and TRBJ2-2, with TRBD2 matching 10 bases. Germline CDR1 SGHTA, CDR2 FQGNSA. This CDR3 is 15 amino acids long. V was clipped by 5 bases and J by 4 bases; unmatched bases: 4. The CDR3 loop reads CASSPWTSGTGELFF. The CDR3 nucleotides read TGTGCCAGCAGCCCCTGGACTAGCGGCACCGGGGAGCTGTTTTTT.

The chain is built from TRBV30 and TRBJ1-4, with D possibly TRBD1 on 5 matching bases. Trimming took off 4 bases at V and 8 bases at J, with 17 bases between the two ends. There are 14 residues in the CDR3. CDR1 GTSNPN and CDR2 SVGIG come from the germline V gene (reference sequence). Written as DNA, the CDR3 is TGTGCCTGGACCGCCTCAGGGCTTCGGGAAAAACTGTTTTTT. Translation gives CAWTASGLREKLFF.

The chain has TRBV7-9 and TRBJ2-7; 9 bases match TRBD1. V was clipped by 4 bases and J by 2 bases; unmatched bases: 9. This CDR3 has 16 amino acids. From germline, CDR1 is SEHNR and CDR2 FQNEAQ (reference sequence). This CDR3 is CASSSQPGTGTYEQYF. The CDR3 DNA reads TGTGCCAGCAGCTCCCAACCTGGGACAGGGACCTACGAGCAGTACTTC.

The chain joins TRBV6-6 to TRBJ2-3, with D uncertain. This CDR3 spans 13 amino acids. Germline values: CDR1 MNHNY, CDR2 SVGAGI (reference sequence). V gave up 0 bases and J gave up 2 bases, with 3 bases separating them. CDR3 protein: CASSYSYTDTQYF. DNA of the CDR3: TGTGCCAGCAGTTACTCCTACACAGATACGCAGTATTTT.

This clone was picked up one time. The rearrangement links TRBV5-4 to TRBJ2-5, with TRBD2 as a possible D gene (6 bases). The germline V gene encodes CDR1 SGHNT and CDR2 YYREEE (reference sequence). V shed 1 base and J shed 6 bases, with 13 bases lying between them. There are 14 residues in the CDR3. The CDR3 DNA sequence: TGTGCCAGCAGCTTGCCGGGAGTGGGGAAGACCCAGTACTTC. Encoded protein: CASSLPGVGKTQYF.

The gene calls are TRBV10-3 and TRBJ2-5; a weak D match, TRBD1 (6 bases). The V gene's germline CDR1 is ENHRY and CDR2 SYGVKD. This CDR3 spans 13 amino acids. V gave up 6 bases and J gave up 10 bases, with 18 bases separating them. The CDR3 protein is CAISVSNREGQYF. The CDR3 nucleotides are TGTGCCATCAGCGTTTCTAACAGGGAAGGCCAGTACTTC.

This chain connects TRBV30 to TRBJ1-6; D remains unclear. CDR1 is GTSNPN, CDR2 SVGIG, per germline (reference sequence). V was shortened by 2 bases and J by 3 bases, with 17 bases between the two germline ends. CDR3 length: 17 amino acids. CDR3 nucleotides: TGTGCCTGGAGTTATTCGAGTGCGCGTTTCTATAATTCACCCCTCCACTTT. It is translated as CAWSYSSARFYNSPLHF.

This clone was observed a handful of times. V and J are TRBV28 and TRBJ1-1; D is undetermined. V was shortened by 1 base and J by 3 bases, with 12 bases between the two germline ends. CDR1 and CDR2 (germline): MDHEN, SYDVKM. The CDR3 has 15 amino acids. The CDR3 spells CASSLSSSGHTEAFF. Written as DNA, the CDR3 is TGTGCCAGCAGTTTATCCTCGAGTGGGCACACTGAAGCTTTCTTT.

The chain has TRBV27 and TRBJ1-2; D might be TRBD1 (6 bases). Trimming pared 6 bases from V and 3 bases from J, leaving 11 bases between. Germline V gene lookup returns CDR1 MNHEY and CDR2 SMNVEV (reference sequence). The CDR3 is 13 amino acids. This CDR3 reads CASSGQPYYGYTF. The CDR3 DNA follows: TGTGCCAGCAGCGGACAGCCCTACTATGGCTACACCTTC.

The chain has TRBV4-3 and TRBJ2-7; a weak D match, TRBD2 (6 bases). There are 15 residues in the CDR3. Per the germline V gene, CDR1 is LGHNA and CDR2 is YSLEER. V dropped 4 bases and J dropped 8 bases, with 21 bases sitting between them. This chain's CDR3 is CASSPGLGGVTQQYF. Written as DNA, the CDR3 is TGCGCCAGCAGCCCGGGACTCGGGGGAGTCACGCAGCAGTACTTC.

The V gene is TRBV7-2, the J gene TRBJ1-6, with D possibly TRBD1 on 6 matching bases. The germline V gene has CDR1 SGHTA and CDR2 FQGNSA. Trimming took 4 bases from V and 14 from J, leaving 18 bases between them. This CDR3 is 14 amino acids long. CDR3 loop: CASSSSTGSFTLHF. The CDR3 DNA reads TGTGCCAGCAGCTCGTCGACAGGATCCTTCACCCTCCACTTT.

DNA of the CDR3: TGTGCCAGCAGGGGACAGATTAAAGCTTTCTTT. Its translation: CASRGQIKAFF. The chain recombines TRBV25-1 with TRBJ1-1, with TRBD1 matching over 7 bases. Germline trimming cut 6 bases from V and 9 bases from J; bases unmatched to any gene: 4. Looked up from germline, CDR1 is MGHDK and CDR2 is SYGVNS. The CDR3 is made up of 11 amino acids.

The chain combines TRBV27 with TRBJ1-3, with 8 bases aligning to TRBD1. The ends lost 0 bases at V and 4 bases at J; junction bases unmatched: 8. The CDR3 has 17 amino acids. Germline V lookup: CDR1 MNHEY, CDR2 SMNVEV (reference sequence). In DNA form, the CDR3 reads TGTGCCAGCAGTTTATCGGGCCAGGGGGCGTCGGGAAACACCATATATTTT. Translated, it gives CASSLSGQGASGNTIYF.

J is TRBJ1-6 and V is TRBV7-2, with D possibly being TRBD1 (6 bases). The germline V gene encodes CDR1 SGHTA and CDR2 FQGNSA. V lost 5 bases and J lost 10, with 12 bases in between. CDR3 length: 13 amino acids. The CDR3 DNA reads TGTGCCAGCAGCCTAGACAGGACATCACCCCTCCACTTT. The encoded protein is CASSLDRTSPLHF.

This clone has a handful of counts. The chain couples TRBV4-3 to TRBJ2-1, with a weak D call TRBD1 (6 bases). The germline CDR1 and CDR2 sequences are LGHNA and YSLEER. The CDR3 consists of 15 residues. Trimming stripped 0 bases from V and 8 bases from J, with 14 bases between. In DNA, the CDR3 is TGCGCCAGCAGCCAAGATGCCAGGGCAGGGGATGAGCAGTTCTTC. This translates into CASSQDARAGDEQFF.

V is TRBV3-1 (or the pseudogene TRBV3-2) and J is TRBJ2-1, with unresolved D. Germline assignment: CDR1 LGHDT and CDR2 YNNKEL (reference sequence). The CDR3 contains 12 residues. V lost 1 base to trimming and J lost 10 bases, with 8 bases between them. This chain's CDR3 is CASSQVKQEQFF. The CDR3 DNA is TGTGCCAGCAGCCAAGTAAAACAGGAGCAGTTCTTC.